This entry is about one T cell receptor (beta chain). These data are taken from a study of blood T cell repertoires in COVID-19. Assay used: immunoSEQ multiplex PCR; TCRdb lists only in-frame clones, some missing. The sample yields about 260,000 clones, about 83% seen once. The CDR3 is 13 residues long. Germline assignment: CDR1 MDHEN and CDR2 SYDVKM. With 4 bases clipped from V and 7 bases from J, the junction kept 4 bases outside the gene matches. The chain has TRBV28 and TRBJ2-4; 7 nucleotides match TRBD1. Sequenced input: peripheral blood. The sequence was obtained from a woman aged 45 to 65 who had recovered from COVID-19. The DNA of the CDR3 is TGTGCCAGCAGTTCGACAGGGTTGAACATTCAGTACTTC. This codes for CASSSTGLNIQYF. Variable domain in full (rest from reference TRBV28 and TRBJ2-4): DVKVTQSSRYLVKRTGEKVFLECVQDMDHENMFWYRQDPGLGLRLIYFSYDVKMKEKGDIPEGYSVSREKKERFSLILESASTNQTSMYLCASSSTGLNIQYFGAGTRLSVL.